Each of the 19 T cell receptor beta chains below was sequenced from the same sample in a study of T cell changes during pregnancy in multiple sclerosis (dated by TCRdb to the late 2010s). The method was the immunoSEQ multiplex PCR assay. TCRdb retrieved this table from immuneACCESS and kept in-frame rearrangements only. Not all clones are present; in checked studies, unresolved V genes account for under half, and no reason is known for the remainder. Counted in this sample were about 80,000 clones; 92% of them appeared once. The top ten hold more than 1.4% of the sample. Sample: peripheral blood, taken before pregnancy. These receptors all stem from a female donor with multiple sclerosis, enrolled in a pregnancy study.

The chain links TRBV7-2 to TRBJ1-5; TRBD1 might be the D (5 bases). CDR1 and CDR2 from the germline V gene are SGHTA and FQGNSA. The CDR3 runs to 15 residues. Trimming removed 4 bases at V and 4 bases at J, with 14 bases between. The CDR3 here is CASSSPGLSNQPQHF. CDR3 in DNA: TGTGCCAGCAGCTCCCCGGGACTGAGTAATCAGCCCCAGCATTTT.

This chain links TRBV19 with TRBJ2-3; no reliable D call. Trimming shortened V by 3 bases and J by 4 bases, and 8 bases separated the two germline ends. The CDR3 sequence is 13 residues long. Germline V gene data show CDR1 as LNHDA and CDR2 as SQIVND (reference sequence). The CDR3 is CASSIIESDTQYF. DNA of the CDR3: TGTGCCAGTAGTATTATCGAGTCAGATACGCAGTATTTT.

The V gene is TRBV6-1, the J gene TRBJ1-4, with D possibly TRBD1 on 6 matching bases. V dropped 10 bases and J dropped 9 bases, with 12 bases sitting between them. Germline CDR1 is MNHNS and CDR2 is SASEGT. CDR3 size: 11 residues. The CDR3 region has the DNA TGTGCCACCCAGACAGGCAAAAAACTGTTTTTT. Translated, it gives CATQTGKKLFF.

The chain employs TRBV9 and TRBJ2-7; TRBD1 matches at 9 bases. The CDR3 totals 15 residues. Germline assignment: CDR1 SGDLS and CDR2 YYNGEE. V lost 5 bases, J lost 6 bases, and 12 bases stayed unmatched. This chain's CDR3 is CASSPRDRGSLEQYF. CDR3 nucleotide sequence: TGTGCCAGCAGTCCACGAGACAGGGGGTCCCTCGAGCAGTACTTC. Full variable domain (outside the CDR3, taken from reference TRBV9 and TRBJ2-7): DSGVTQTPKHLITATGQRVTLRCSPRSGDLSVYWYQQSLDQGLQFLIQYYNGEERAKGNILERFSAQQFPDLHSELNLSSLELGDSALYFCASSPRDRGSLEQYFGPGTRLTVT.

The CDR3 sequence: CASSPPAGDLTDTQYF. CDR3 bases: TGCGCCAGCAGTCCCCCCGCGGGGGATCTTACAGATACGCAGTATTTT. The J gene is TRBJ2-3, the V gene TRBV5-1, with TRBD2 matching 7 bases. This CDR3 is 16 amino acids long. The ends lost 5 bases at V and 3 bases at J; junction bases unmatched: 12. CDR1 SGHRS and CDR2 YFSETQ come from the germline V gene.

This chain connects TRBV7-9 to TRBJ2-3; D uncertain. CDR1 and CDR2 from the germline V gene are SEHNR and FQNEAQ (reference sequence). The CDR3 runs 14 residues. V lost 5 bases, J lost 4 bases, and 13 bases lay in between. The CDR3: CASSPERGADTQYF. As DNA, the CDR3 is TGTGCCAGCAGCCCAGAACGTGGTGCAGATACGCAGTATTTT.

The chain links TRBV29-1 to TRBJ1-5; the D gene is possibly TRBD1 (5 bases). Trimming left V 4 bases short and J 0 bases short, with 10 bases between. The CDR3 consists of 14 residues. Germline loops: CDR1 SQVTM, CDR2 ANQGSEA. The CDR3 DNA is TGCAGCGTTGGGGGGGGATATAGCAATCAGCCCCAGCATTTT. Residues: CSVGGGYSNQPQHF.

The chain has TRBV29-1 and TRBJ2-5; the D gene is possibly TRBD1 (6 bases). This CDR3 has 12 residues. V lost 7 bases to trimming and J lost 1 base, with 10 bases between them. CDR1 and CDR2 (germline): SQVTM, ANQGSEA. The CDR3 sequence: CSDGTPQETQYF. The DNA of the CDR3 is TGCAGCGACGGGACACCCCAAGAGACCCAGTACTTC. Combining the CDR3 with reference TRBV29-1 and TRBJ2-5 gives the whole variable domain SAVISQKPSRDICQRGTSLTIQCQVDSQVTMMFWYRQQPGQSLTLIATANQGSEATYESGFVIDKFPISRPNLTFSTLTVSNMSPEDSSIYLCSDGTPQETQYFGPGTRLLVL.

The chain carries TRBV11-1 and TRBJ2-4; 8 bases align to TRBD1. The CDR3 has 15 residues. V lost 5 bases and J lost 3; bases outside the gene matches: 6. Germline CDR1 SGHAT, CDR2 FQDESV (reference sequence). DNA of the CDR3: TGTGCCAGCAGCCAACCTGACAGGGGCAAAAACATTCAGTACTTC. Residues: CASSQPDRGKNIQYF.

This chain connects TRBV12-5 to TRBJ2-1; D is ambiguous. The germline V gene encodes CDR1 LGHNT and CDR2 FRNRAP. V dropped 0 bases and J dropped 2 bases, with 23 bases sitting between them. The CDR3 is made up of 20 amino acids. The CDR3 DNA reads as TGTGCTAGTGGTTTGGTTCCCTCCGTAGTGGCGGCTACCCCCTACAATGAGCAGTTCTTC. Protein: CASGLVPSVVAATPYNEQFF.

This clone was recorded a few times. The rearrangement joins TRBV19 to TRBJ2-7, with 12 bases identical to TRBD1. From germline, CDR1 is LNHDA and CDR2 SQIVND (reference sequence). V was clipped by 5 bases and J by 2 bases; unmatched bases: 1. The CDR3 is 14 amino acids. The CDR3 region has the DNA TGTGCCAGTAGTGGGACAGGGGGCCCCTACGAGCAGTACTTC. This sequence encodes CASSGTGGPYEQYF.

For the CDR3, the DNA is TGTGCCAGCAATAGGGTCGGGGGGCTTGGTACTGAAGCTTTCTTT. Translated: CASNRVGGLGTEAFF. The J gene is TRBJ1-1, the V gene TRBV27; TRBD1 might be the D (6 bases). V gave up 7 bases and J gave up 5 bases, with 20 bases separating them. CDR3 length: 15 residues. Germline V gene lookup returns CDR1 MNHEY and CDR2 SMNVEV (reference sequence).

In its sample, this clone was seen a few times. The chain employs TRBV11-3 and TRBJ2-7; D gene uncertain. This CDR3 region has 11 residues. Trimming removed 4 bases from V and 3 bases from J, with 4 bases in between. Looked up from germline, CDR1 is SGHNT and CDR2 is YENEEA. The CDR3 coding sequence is TGTGCCAGCAGCTCGGGCTACGAGCAGTACTTC. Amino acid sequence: CASSSGYEQYF.

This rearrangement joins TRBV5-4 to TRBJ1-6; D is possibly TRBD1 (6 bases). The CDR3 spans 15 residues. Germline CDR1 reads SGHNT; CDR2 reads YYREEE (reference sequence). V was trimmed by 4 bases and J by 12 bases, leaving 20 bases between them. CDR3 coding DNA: TGTGCCAGCAGCAACCCCCGGGACACGCCCGGACCCCTCCACTTT. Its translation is CASSNPRDTPGPLHF.

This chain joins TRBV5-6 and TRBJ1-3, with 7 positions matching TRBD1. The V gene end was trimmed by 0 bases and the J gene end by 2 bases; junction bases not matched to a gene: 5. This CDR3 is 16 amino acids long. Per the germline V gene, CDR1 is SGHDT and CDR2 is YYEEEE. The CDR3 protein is CASSLGGRGPGNTIYF. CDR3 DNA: TGTGCCAGCAGCTTGGGGGGAAGGGGGCCTGGAAACACCATATATTTT.

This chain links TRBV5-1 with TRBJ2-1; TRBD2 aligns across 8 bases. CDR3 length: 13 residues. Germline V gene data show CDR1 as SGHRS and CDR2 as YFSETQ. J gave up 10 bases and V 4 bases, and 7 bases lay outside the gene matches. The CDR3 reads CASSTGTRAEQFF. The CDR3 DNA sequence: TGCGCCAGCAGCACCGGGACTAGGGCGGAGCAGTTCTTC.

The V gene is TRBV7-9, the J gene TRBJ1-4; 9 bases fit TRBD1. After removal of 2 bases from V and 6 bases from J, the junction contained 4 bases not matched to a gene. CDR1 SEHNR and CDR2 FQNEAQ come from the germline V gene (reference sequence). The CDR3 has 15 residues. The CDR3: CASSLWGQGDEKLFF. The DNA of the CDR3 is TGTGCCAGCAGCTTATGGGGACAGGGAGATGAAAAACTGTTTTTT. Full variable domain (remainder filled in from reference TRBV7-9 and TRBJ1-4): DTGVSQNPRHKITKRGQNVTFRCDPISEHNRLYWYRQTLGQGPEFLTYFQNEAQLEKSRLLSDRFSAERPKGSFSTLEIQRTEQGDSAMYLCASSLWGQGDEKLFFGSGTQLSVL.

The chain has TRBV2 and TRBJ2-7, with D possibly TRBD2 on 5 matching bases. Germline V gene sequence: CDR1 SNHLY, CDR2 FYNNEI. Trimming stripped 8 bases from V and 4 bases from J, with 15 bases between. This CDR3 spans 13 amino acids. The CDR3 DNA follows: TGTGCCAGCGAAGCCCTACGGGGATACGAGCAGTACTTC. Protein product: CASEALRGYEQYF.

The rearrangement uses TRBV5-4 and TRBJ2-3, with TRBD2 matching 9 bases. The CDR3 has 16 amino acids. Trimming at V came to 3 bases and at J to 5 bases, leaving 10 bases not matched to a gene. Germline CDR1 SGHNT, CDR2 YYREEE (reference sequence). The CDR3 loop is CASSYNGGGAKDTQYF. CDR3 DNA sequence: TGTGCCAGCAGCTATAATGGCGGGGGGGCAAAAGATACGCAGTATTTT.